This T cell receptor (beta chain) was sequenced in a study of blood T cells in healthy people across ages. The germline gives CDR1 SGHAT, CDR2 FQNNGV. The CDR3 is 16 residues long. Each sample had at least 7 million PBMCs isolated. Using a J-beta primer mix together with a sample-barcoded 5' primer, a second PCR was run for roughly 7 to 11 cycles. CDR3-containing paired-end reads numbered at least 2.5 million in each sample. TCRdb passed the 5' RACE reads through MiXCR, listing each CDR3 protein once. The sample yields about 750,000 distinct CDR3 sequences, about 55% seen once. On this clonotype: Antigen: not known. A junction boundary mismatches the germline segment, possibly from a read error.

The study, taken as a whole, reports: TCR beta diversity per million T cells fell roughly linearly with age. In the absence of known donor CMV status, changes in expanded clonotypes were possibly confounded.

The sequenced sample was blood. The TCR comes from an elderly man in good health. The rearrangement joins TRBV11-2 to TRBJ2-3; D ambiguous. The CDR3 sequence: CASNLGLMDYLRYAYF. DNA for the CDR3: TGTGCCAGCAACTTAGGTCTTATGGATTACTTAAGATACGCGTATTTT.